The 7 T cell receptor beta chains below were found in one sample sequenced in a study of vaccination and CD4 T cells after COVID-19. Their antigen targets remain unknown. Treatment denoted: approximately 9-day PBMC culture with coronavirus spike peptide pools or control peptides (ViraFEST assay). The Oncomine TCR Beta short-read assay was applied to DNA of cultured CD4+ T cells. In TCRdb, the PCR reads were re-called with MiXCR into one record per CDR3 protein. This sample has more than 11,000 distinct CDR3 sequences, with around 30% found just once. This sample comprised CD4+ T cells from blood, cultured in vitro, obtained before SARS-CoV-2 vaccination. The origin of the receptors is a human donor who received a COVID-19 vaccine.

The CDR3 is CASSEAVRVYTEAFF. In DNA form, the CDR3 reads TGTGCCAGCAGTGAAGCGGTCAGGGTTTACACTGAAGCTTTCTTT. The chain uses TRBV6-1 and TRBJ1-1; TRBD1 might be the D (5 bases). Deletions cut 0 bases from V and 3 bases from J, with 11 bases between. CDR1 is MNHNS and CDR2 is SASEGT in the germline V gene. CDR3 size: 15 residues.

This clonotype showed up just a few times. The chain joins TRBV20-1 to TRBJ2-4; possible D gene TRBD2, 6 bases. Trimming stripped 3 bases from V and 0 bases from J, with 15 bases between. The CDR3 extends over 16 amino acids. Germline values: CDR1 DFQATT, CDR2 SNEGSKA (reference sequence). The CDR3 region has the DNA TGCAGTGCTAGTCCAGTCGGGGGAGGAGCCAAAAACATTCAGTACTTC. Amino acids: CSASPVGGGAKNIQYF.

The sample holds a few counts of this clonotype. This chain connects TRBV12-3 or TRBV12-4 to TRBJ1-6, with D possibly TRBD1 on 5 matching bases. V shed 2 bases and J shed 10 bases, with 15 bases lying between them. The CDR3 is 15 amino acids. As DNA, the CDR3 is TGTGCCAGCAGTTTACAAACAGGAAAATGGTCACCCCTCCACTTT. Protein product: CASSLQTGKWSPLHF.

The chain has TRBV25-1 and TRBJ2-7; tentatively, D is TRBD1 (6 bases). Germline V lookup: CDR1 MGHDK, CDR2 SYGVNS. Trimming removed 1 base from V and 7 bases from J, with 17 bases in between. The CDR3 totals 15 residues. In DNA form, the CDR3 reads TGTGCCAGCAGTGAATCGGCAGGGGTGCCGCGGGAGCAGTACTTC. Protein product: CASSESAGVPREQYF.

The V gene is TRBV28, the J gene TRBJ2-2; D tentatively reads TRBD1 or TRBD2 (6 bases each). This CDR3 is built from 18 residues. Per the germline V gene, CDR1 is MDHEN and CDR2 is SYDVKM. Trimming removed 2 bases at V and 3 bases at J, with 19 bases between. CDR3 bases: TGTGCCAGCAGTTTAGGTCTTTTGGGGGGCCCGGACACCGGGGAGCTGTTTTTT. Amino acid sequence: CASSLGLLGGPDTGELFF.

The chain is built from TRBV19 and TRBJ1-2; unclear D gene. This CDR3 is built from 13 residues. Germline V gene data show CDR1 as LNHDA and CDR2 as SQIVND (reference sequence). V was trimmed by 5 bases and J by 4 bases, leaving 11 bases between them. The CDR3, as DNA: TGTGCCAGTAGTGCTCCAAGGAGCTATGGCTACACCTTC. Encoded protein: CASSAPRSYGYTF.

This clonotype came up a few times. The rearrangement joins TRBV7-9 to TRBJ2-7, with TRBD1 matching over 9 bases. Losses at the gene ends were 6 bases for V and 5 bases for J; bases not matched to a gene: 11. The CDR3 consists of 15 residues. The V gene's germline CDR1 is SEHNR and CDR2 FQNEAQ (reference sequence). CDR3 region: CASSFKPDRGHEQYF. In DNA, the CDR3 is TGTGCCAGCAGTTTCAAACCGGACAGGGGCCACGAGCAGTACTTC. Complete variable domain (other parts from reference TRBV7-9 and TRBJ2-7): DTGVSQNPRHKITKRGQNVTFRCDPISEHNRLYWYRQTLGQGPEFLTYFQNEAQLEKSRLLSDRFSAERPKGSFSTLEIQRTEQGDSAMYLCASSFKPDRGHEQYFGPGTRLTVT.